One and the same sample provided the 29 T cell receptor beta chains below, sequenced in a study of T and B cells in COVID-19 patients. BIOMED2 TRB-A/B primer pools were used in multiplex TRB PCR. MiXCR was run by TCRdb on the multiplex PCR reads, yielding one entry per CDR3 protein. The profile shows around 8,000 distinct CDR3 sequences, roughly 27% of them singletons. Each TRB amplification used about 230-550 ng of genomic DNA from blood. Sequencing used blood. The receptors originated from a human donor with active COVID-19.

In its sample, this clonotype is medium-sized. The rearrangement uses TRBV6-5 and TRBJ2-1, with 7 positions matching TRBD2. The germline V gene encodes CDR1 MNHEY and CDR2 SVGAGI. The junction had 7 bases not matched to a gene; V was cut back by 2 bases and J by 9 bases. The CDR3 loop spans 14 amino acids. The CDR3 loop is CASSYGLAAFEQFF. CDR3 bases: TGTGCCAGCAGTTACGGTCTAGCGGCCTTTGAGCAGTTCTTC.

This clonotype qualifies as medium-sized. This chain uses TRBV6-2 or TRBV6-3 with TRBJ2-6; D remains unclear. V lost 2 bases to trimming and J lost 0 bases, with 2 bases between them. The CDR3 length is 14 residues. CDR1 is MNHEY, CDR2 SVGEGT, per germline. CDR3 loop: CASSYSSGANVLTF. DNA of the CDR3: TGTGCCAGCAGTTACAGCTCTGGGGCCAACGTCCTGACTTTC.

This clonotype is medium-sized within its sample. The J gene is TRBJ2-7, the V gene TRBV29-1; a possible D gene is TRBD2 (7 bases). The V gene lost 6 bases and the J gene lost 7 bases, with 16 bases spanning the gap. CDR3 length equals 12 residues. The germline V gene has CDR1 SQVTM and CDR2 ANQGSEA. The CDR3 nucleotides read TGCAGCGTGGGAGGGGGGTCTGGAGAGCAGTACTTC. As protein: CSVGGGSGEQYF.

The V call is TRBV12-3 or TRBV12-4, the J call TRBJ1-2; D perhaps matches TRBD1 (6 bases). This CDR3 region has 13 residues. Trimming cost V 6 bases and J 9 bases, with 17 bases left between them. In nucleotides, the CDR3 is TGTGCCAGCAGCCTTCTACAGGGACTAAGCTACACCTTC. Residues: CASSLLQGLSYTF.

This clonotype is termed medium-sized. The chain employs TRBV6-2 or TRBV6-3 and TRBJ2-5; the match to TRBD1 covers 8 bases. The CDR3 is made up of 15 amino acids. The germline V gene has CDR1 MNHEY and CDR2 SVGEGT. J was trimmed by 4 bases and V by 0 bases; bases with no gene match: 4. Written as DNA, the CDR3 is TGTGCCAGCAGTTACTCCCGAGACAGGGGAGAGACCCAGTACTTC. It specifies CASSYSRDRGETQYF.

This clonotype is medium-sized. The V call is TRBV27, the J call TRBJ2-2; no clear D gene. The CDR3 has 15 amino acids. The ends were cut back, 4 bases at V and 5 bases at J, with 14 bases in the middle. Germline V lookup: CDR1 MNHEY, CDR2 SMNVEV (reference sequence). The CDR3 DNA sequence: TGTGCCAGCAGTTACAAACAGTTTGGGACCGGGGAGCTGTTTTTT. It encodes CASSYKQFGTGELFF.

Sample share makes this clonotype medium-sized. This rearrangement joins TRBV11-1 to TRBJ1-2; D gene ambiguous. The germline CDR1 and CDR2 sequences are SGHAT and FQDESV (reference sequence). This CDR3 is 13 amino acids long. Trimming shortened V by 3 bases and J by 2 bases, and 7 bases separated the two germline ends. CDR3 protein: CASSLRTNYGYTF. The CDR3 coding sequence is TGTGCCAGCAGCTTGAGGACCAACTATGGCTACACCTTC.

This clonotype has more than one count but fewer than ten. The chain has TRBV27 and TRBJ1-5, with 7 bases aligning to TRBD1. CDR3 length equals 15 residues. The germline V gene encodes CDR1 MNHEY and CDR2 SMNVEV (reference sequence). Losses at the gene ends were 6 bases for V and 2 bases for J; bases not matched to a gene: 7. The CDR3 DNA sequence: TGTGCCAGCAGACGACAGGGTGGGGGCAATCAGCCCCAGCATTTT. It yields the protein CASRRQGGGNQPQHF.

This clonotype is classed as medium-sized. The V and J genes are TRBV6-2 or TRBV6-3 and TRBJ2-1, with a possible D match to TRBD1 (6 bases). V was clipped by 0 bases and J by 0 bases, with 9 bases between them. CDR1 is MNHEY and CDR2 is SVGEGT in the germline V gene. The CDR3 runs 16 residues. The CDR3 nucleotides are TGTGCCAGCAGTTACTCGGGACAAAGCTCCTACAATGAGCAGTTCTTC. Protein product: CASSYSGQSSYNEQFF.

This clonotype was counted a few times. The rearrangement uses TRBV7-6 and TRBJ2-7; TRBD2 matches at 7 bases. V lost 4 bases to trimming and J lost 2 bases; unmatched junction nucleotides: 11. The CDR3 has 16 residues. From germline, CDR1 is SGHVS and CDR2 FNYEAQ. CDR3 coding DNA: TGTGCCAGCAGCTCTAAGGGGTGCGGGGGACCCTACGAGCAGTACTTC. It yields the protein CASSSKGCGGPYEQYF. The entire variable domain, with the rest obtained from reference TRBV7-6 and TRBJ2-7, is as follows: GAGVSQSPRYKVTKRGQDVALRCDPISGHVSLYWYRQALGQGPEFLTYFNYEAQQDKSGLPNDRFSAERPEGSISTLTIQRTEQRDSAMYRCASSSKGCGGPYEQYFGPGTRLTVT.

This clonotype was recorded a few times. The chain uses TRBV6-5 and TRBJ1-2; TRBD1 might be the D (6 bases). Looked up from germline, CDR1 is MNHEY and CDR2 is SVGAGI. The CDR3 has 14 amino acids. The V end was cut by 4 bases, the J end by 4 bases, with 13 bases between. In DNA form, the CDR3 reads TGTGCCAGCAGTTGGGCAGGGGCGCGCTATGGCTACACCTTC. Its protein is CASSWAGARYGYTF.

This clonotype ranks as medium-sized. The chain uses TRBV19 and TRBJ2-7, with D maybe TRBD2 (6 bases). Trimming pared 5 bases from V and 7 bases from J, leaving 18 bases between. The CDR3 spans 14 residues. The V gene's germline CDR1 is LNHDA and CDR2 SQIVND (reference sequence). The CDR3 is CASSLSGTLREQYF. The CDR3 nucleotides are TGTGCCAGTAGTCTCTCAGGGACTCTACGGGAGCAGTACTTC.

The table lists this clonotype with a few counts. The chain couples TRBV6-2 or TRBV6-3 to TRBJ2-1; 8 bases map to TRBD2. The CDR3 sequence is 15 residues long. Germline V gene sequence: CDR1 MNHEY, CDR2 SVGEGT. Losses at the gene ends were 7 bases for V and 8 bases for J; bases not matched to a gene: 13. The DNA for the CDR3 is TGTGCCAGCAACCCGCTAGCGGGTGGTTGGGATGAGCAGTTCTTC. Translated: CASNPLAGGWDEQFF.

This clonotype was found a few times. V and J are TRBV12-3 or TRBV12-4 and TRBJ2-1; D is possibly TRBD2 (5 bases). The CDR3 length is 11 residues. The ends were cut back, 5 bases at V and 8 bases at J, with 7 bases in the middle. The CDR3 DNA follows: TGTGCCAGCAGTCGAGGGTATGAGCAGTTCTTC. It specifies CASSRGYEQFF.

This clonotype was counted a few times. This sequence joins TRBV20-1 and TRBJ2-3; TRBD2 agrees at 7 bases. V was clipped by 4 bases and J by 2 bases; unmatched bases: 6. CDR3 length: 14 residues. Germline lookup yields CDR1 DFQATT and CDR2 SNEGSKA (reference sequence). Written as DNA, the CDR3 is TGCAGTGCTATGGAACTAGCGCTCACAGATACGCAGTATTTT. This encodes CSAMELALTDTQYF.

This clonotype was seen a few times. The J gene is TRBJ2-2, the V gene TRBV12-3 or TRBV12-4; 8 nucleotides agree with TRBD2. The CDR3 contains 15 residues. J gave up 4 bases and V 7 bases, and 8 bases lay outside the gene matches. The CDR3, as DNA: TGTGCCAGCACCCCGGGACTAGGGACCACCGGGGAGCTGTTTTTT. This encodes CASTPGLGTTGELFF.

There are a few counts of this clonotype. The chain recombines TRBV30 with TRBJ1-2, with D unresolved. CDR1 and CDR2 (germline): GTSNPN, SVGIG (reference sequence). This CDR3 has 13 amino acids. V was shortened by 2 bases and J by 4 bases, with 11 bases between the two germline ends. The CDR3 region is CAWSKATIYGYTF. CDR3 sequence (DNA): TGTGCCTGGAGTAAGGCGACCATCTATGGCTACACCTTC.

This sequence joins TRBV5-6 and TRBJ1-1, with D unresolved. Germline V gene data show CDR1 as SGHDT and CDR2 as YYEEEE. Trimming cost V 0 bases and J 0 bases, with 15 bases left between them. This CDR3 is 17 amino acids long. This CDR3 reads CASSLASATPMNTEAFF. The CDR3 nucleotides are TGTGCCAGCAGCTTGGCAAGTGCCACCCCAATGAACACTGAAGCTTTCTTT.

This clonotype was picked up many times. CDR3 coding DNA: TGTGCCAGCAGTTACGGGGGGGATGCCTACGAGCAGTACTTC. Translating gives CASSYGGDAYEQYF. V and J are TRBV6-6 and TRBJ2-7; 7 bases align to TRBD2. The V gene end was trimmed by 2 bases and the J gene end by 2 bases; junction bases not matched to a gene: 3. This CDR3 is 14 amino acids long. Germline values: CDR1 MNHNY, CDR2 SVGAGI (reference sequence).

The CDR3 protein is CASREGQGVFYTEAFF. The CDR3 DNA reads as TGTGCCAGCAGGGAGGGGCAGGGGGTCTTCTACACTGAAGCTTTCTTT. This chain joins TRBV6-5 and TRBJ1-1, with TRBD1 matching over 7 bases. The CDR3 contains 16 residues. Germline CDR1 reads MNHEY; CDR2 reads SVGAGI. Losses at the gene ends were 6 bases for V and 3 bases for J; bases not matched to a gene: 13.

The table lists this clonotype with a count of one. This may come from a read error, since a much larger clone is one base off. V gene TRBV6-5 combines with J gene TRBJ2-6; the D gene is possibly TRBD1 (5 bases). CDR1 is MNHEY and CDR2 is SVGAGI in the germline V gene. The CDR3 sequence is 16 residues long. Written as DNA, the CDR3 is TGTGCCAGCAGTGAAATAAGGGGCACTGGGGCCAACGTCCTGATTTTC. This translates into CASSEIRGTGANVLIF.

This chain joins TRBV30 and TRBJ2-5; a possible D gene is TRBD1 (6 bases). Germline V gives CDR1 GTSNPN, CDR2 SVGIG (reference sequence). The V gene lost 0 bases and the J gene lost 5 bases, with 13 bases spanning the gap. CDR3 size: 14 residues. Written as DNA, the CDR3 is TGTGCCTGGAGTGTACTAGGGGGACGGGAGACCCAGTACTTC. As protein: CAWSVLGGRETQYF.

This clonotype was observed a few times. The chain joins TRBV29-1 to TRBJ2-3, with TRBD1 matching 12 bases. Trimming at V came to 7 bases and at J to 7 bases, leaving 9 bases not matched to a gene. Germline V gene lookup returns CDR1 SQVTM and CDR2 ANQGSEA. The CDR3 has 14 amino acids. The CDR3 region has the DNA TGCAGCGGGACGGGACAGGGGGCTCCTTATACGCAGTATTTT. Its translation is CSGTGQGAPYTQYF.

This clonotype is termed medium-sized. V and J are TRBV29-1 and TRBJ2-7; D may be TRBD2 (6 bases). Germline CDR1 and CDR2: SQVTM and ANQGSEA. Trimming left V 7 bases short and J 1 base short, with 17 bases between. This CDR3 is 14 amino acids long. CDR3 in amino acids: CSARRDSLSYEQYF. For the CDR3, the DNA is TGCAGCGCCCGCCGGGACTCCCTTTCCTACGAGCAGTACTTC.

This chain links TRBV12-5 with TRBJ2-3; 7 nucleotides align to TRBD1. V was pared by 1 base and J by 3 bases, with 4 bases of the junction left unmatched. The CDR3 has 15 amino acids. The germline CDR1 and CDR2 sequences are LGHNT and FRNRAP. The CDR3 loop is CASGLGQGWTDTQYF. CDR3 nucleotide sequence: TGTGCTAGTGGTTTGGGACAGGGTTGGACAGATACGCAGTATTTT. Drawing the rest from reference TRBV12-5 and TRBJ2-3, the complete variable domain is DARVTQTPRHKVTEMGQEVTMRCQPILGHNTVFWYRQTMMQGLELLAYFRNRAPLDDSGMPKDRFSAEMPDATLATLKIQPSEPRDSAVYFCASGLGQGWTDTQYFGPGTRLTVL.

A remark on this clonotype: One end of the junction does not line up with germline, which may come from a read error. The rearrangement links TRBV7-9 to TRBJ1-5; tentative D call: TRBD1 (6 bases). Germline values: CDR1 SEHNR, CDR2 FQNEAQ (reference sequence). The length of the CDR3 is 15 residues. CDR3 coding DNA: TGCGCCAGCAGCCCCGATCCGGGGGCAAATCAGCCCCAGCATTTT. Encoded protein: CASSPDPGANQPQHF.

V gene TRBV5-1 combines with J gene TRBJ2-2; TRBD2 matches 8 bases. This CDR3 is built from 15 residues. Losses at the gene ends were 6 bases for V and 0 bases for J; bases not matched to a gene: 4. Germline CDR1 SGHRS, CDR2 YFSETQ. Here the CDR3 reads CASTEAGANTGELFF. The CDR3 DNA sequence: TGCGCCAGCACCGAAGCGGGAGCGAACACCGGGGAGCTGTTTTTT.

This chain joins TRBV6-5 and TRBJ2-1; 10 nucleotides agree with TRBD1. Trimming removed 5 bases from V and 4 bases from J; junction bases left unmatched: 5. CDR1 and CDR2 (germline): MNHEY, SVGAGI. The length of the CDR3 is 15 residues. The CDR3 loop reads CASSTTGGSYNEQFF. As DNA, the CDR3 is TGTGCCAGCAGTACGACAGGGGGCTCGTACAATGAGCAGTTCTTC.

The chain uses TRBV20-1 and TRBJ1-5; D is unresolved. The CDR3 sequence is 14 residues long. The V end lost 4 bases, the J end lost 3 bases, and 13 bases lay between the germline ends. Per germline, CDR1 DFQATT and CDR2 SNEGSKA (reference sequence). The CDR3, as DNA: TGCAGTGCTACCCAAGGCAGGCTCAATCAGCCCCAGCATTTT. Its protein product is CSATQGRLNQPQHF.